This entry lists 30 T cell receptor beta chains sequenced from one sample in a study of blood T cell repertoires in COVID-19. Data came from immunoSEQ multiplex PCR; TCRdb stores just in-frame clones and leaves some out. The table lists about 86,000 clones, about 85% of them singletons, with 3% to 4% in the top ten. The sample comprised peripheral blood. These receptors all come from a man over 45 with acute or convalescent COVID-19.

The chain links TRBV11-2 to TRBJ2-3; no definite D call. The CDR3 runs to 16 residues. Germline V CDR1 and CDR2: SGHAT, FQNNGV. Trimming pared 2 bases from V and 0 bases from J, leaving 12 bases between. CDR3 sequence reads: CASSLRPGSSTDTQYF. CDR3 nucleotide sequence: TGTGCCAGCAGCTTACGTCCCGGGTCAAGCACAGATACGCAGTATTTT.

V and J are TRBV2 and TRBJ1-2; D ambiguous. V lost 6 bases and J 8 bases, leaving 10 bases between the germline ends. Per the germline V gene, CDR1 is SNHLY and CDR2 is FYNNEI. The CDR3 extends over 11 amino acids. CDR3 DNA sequence: TGTGCCAGCAGATCCTACGAGGGCTACACCTTC. As protein: CASRSYEGYTF.

V gene TRBV11-2 combines with J gene TRBJ2-1; 9 positions match TRBD1. Trimming cost V 5 bases and J 0 bases; bases outside gene matches: 8. The germline V gene encodes CDR1 SGHAT and CDR2 FQNNGV. This CDR3 is built from 17 residues. Written as DNA, the CDR3 is TGTGCCAGCAGCGTCTGGACAGGGGCCAGCTCCTACAATGAGCAGTTCTTC. Its translation is CASSVWTGASSYNEQFF.

V usage is TRBV6-5 and J usage is TRBJ1-5; D not certain. V gave up 2 bases and J gave up 2 bases, with 7 bases separating them. Germline loops: CDR1 MNHEY, CDR2 SVGAGI. The CDR3 is made up of 14 amino acids. The CDR3 is CASSYREGNQPQHF. In nucleotides, the CDR3 is TGTGCCAGCAGTTACCGGGAAGGCAATCAGCCCCAGCATTTT.

J is TRBJ2-5 and V is TRBV27; tentative D call: TRBD2 (5 bases). The CDR3 sequence is 15 residues long. V was clipped by 5 bases and J by 7 bases, with 20 bases between them. Germline V gene data show CDR1 as MNHEY and CDR2 as SMNVEV (reference sequence). CDR3 residues: CASSQTQQGGGTQYF. The CDR3 bases are TGTGCCAGCAGTCAAACCCAACAAGGCGGAGGGACCCAGTACTTC.

V usage is TRBV27 and J usage is TRBJ2-7; 10 nucleotides agree with TRBD2. Losses at the gene ends were 5 bases for V and 3 bases for J; bases not matched to a gene: 4. Germline V gene data show CDR1 as MNHEY and CDR2 as SMNVEV (reference sequence). The CDR3 contains 14 residues. This chain's CDR3 is CASSLAGESYEQYF. CDR3 DNA sequence: TGTGCCAGCAGTCTAGCGGGGGAGAGCTACGAGCAGTACTTC.

The chain combines TRBV4-2 with TRBJ1-3; 8 nucleotides line up with TRBD1. The CDR3 length is 15 residues. J was trimmed by 6 bases and V by 0 bases; bases with no gene match: 4. The V gene's germline CDR1 is LGHNA and CDR2 YNFKEQ. The CDR3 here is CASSQEARGLNTIYF. CDR3 DNA: TGTGCCAGCAGCCAAGAGGCCAGGGGGCTAAACACCATATATTTT.

The chain has TRBV4-3 and TRBJ2-7; maybe TRBD2 (5 bases). Germline loops: CDR1 LGHNA, CDR2 YSLEER. This CDR3 is 16 amino acids long. V was cut by 0 bases and J by 1 base, with 13 bases left in between. The CDR3 DNA reads as TGCGCCAGCAGCCAAGATCTCGGGGTTCAATCCTACGAGCAGTACTTC. Its translation: CASSQDLGVQSYEQYF.

The genes are TRBV29-1 and TRBJ2-5; 12 nucleotides align to TRBD1. V dropped 7 bases and J dropped 1; count of bases not matched to a gene: 7. The V gene's germline CDR1 is SQVTM and CDR2 ANQGSEA. The CDR3 totals 15 residues. CDR3 region: CSAVRDRGRQETQYF. The CDR3 DNA follows: TGCAGCGCGGTCCGGGACAGGGGGCGCCAAGAGACCCAGTACTTC.

This rearrangement joins TRBV21-1 to TRBJ2-7; TRBD1 is the table's D call and was not checked against the DNA. TRBV21-1 is deemed a pseudogene. This CDR3 contains 15 residues. CDR3 residues: CASTLRTGRTYEQYF. The CDR3 DNA sequence: TGTGCCAGCACCCTCCGGACAGGACGAACCTACGAGCAGTACTTC.

The chain has TRBV11-3 and TRBJ2-1; 7 nucleotides match TRBD2. The CDR3 runs 15 residues. Losses at the gene ends were 5 bases for V and 5 bases for J; bases not matched to a gene: 9. Germline values: CDR1 SGHNT, CDR2 YENEEA. The CDR3 sequence: CASSRREEANNEQFF. The DNA for the CDR3 is TGTGCCAGCAGCAGACGGGAGGAGGCCAACAATGAGCAGTTCTTC.

This chain joins TRBV7-8 and TRBJ2-3, with 7 positions matching TRBD1. From germline, CDR1 is SGHVS and CDR2 FQNEAQ. The V gene end was trimmed by 5 bases and the J gene end by 1 base; junction bases not matched to a gene: 6. This CDR3 region has 15 residues. The CDR3 reads CASSGIGQGTDTQYF. In DNA form, the CDR3 reads TGTGCCAGCAGCGGCATCGGACAGGGCACAGATACGCAGTATTTT.

CDR3 loop: CASSYPGQFSPLHF. CDR3 in DNA: TGTGCCAGCAGTTACCCCGGACAGTTTTCACCCCTCCACTTT. The chain uses TRBV6-5 and TRBJ1-6; D perhaps matches TRBD1 (6 bases). The CDR3 runs 14 residues. Trimming removed 2 bases at V and 9 bases at J, with 11 bases between. Germline-derived CDR1 and CDR2 are MNHEY and SVGAGI.

The rearrangement uses TRBV15 and TRBJ2-7; D remains ambiguous. CDR3 size: 15 residues. Germline values: CDR1 LNHNV, CDR2 YYDKDF (reference sequence). V gave up 0 bases and J gave up 6 bases, with 15 bases separating them. The CDR3 here is CATSRDLDGSAEQYF. For the CDR3, the DNA is TGTGCCACCAGCAGAGATCTAGACGGGTCCGCCGAGCAGTACTTC.

CDR3 sequence (DNA): TGTGCCAGCAGTTACTCGAGTGCAGGGGCGGATGGCTACACCTTC. Its translation is CASSYSSAGADGYTF. The rearrangement joins TRBV6-5 to TRBJ1-2; D perhaps matches TRBD1 (6 bases). Between the trimmed V and J ends, which lost 0 bases and 6 bases, there was a span of 14 bases. The CDR3 contains 15 residues. Germline values: CDR1 MNHEY, CDR2 SVGAGI.

This clone was recorded a few times. J is TRBJ1-4 and V is TRBV30; 9 positions match TRBD1. The CDR3 is 15 residues long. Germline V gives CDR1 GTSNPN, CDR2 SVGIG (reference sequence). The ends lost 3 bases at V and 8 bases at J; junction bases unmatched: 10. The DNA of the CDR3 is TGTGCCTGGAGGGATACAGGGGGCGCCGGGGAAAAACTGTTTTTT. Its translation: CAWRDTGGAGEKLFF.

The genes are TRBV6-5 and TRBJ2-1, with TRBD1 identical over 8 bases. V was pared by 6 bases and J by 12 bases, with 16 bases of the junction left unmatched. CDR3 length: 15 residues. Germline loops: CDR1 MNHEY, CDR2 SVGAGI. The DNA of the CDR3 is TGTGCCAGCAGGGTTTCGGGACAGGATAATATTGGGCAGTTCTTC. Translating it yields CASRVSGQDNIGQFF.

This clone was found once. The genes are TRBV11-3 and TRBJ1-1; D may be TRBD1 (5 bases). The germline V gene encodes CDR1 SGHNT and CDR2 YENEEA. Deletions cut 2 bases from V and 4 bases from J, with 11 bases between. This CDR3 spans 14 amino acids. For the CDR3, the DNA is TGTGCCAGCAGCTTACGGGGGGGGAGCACTGAAGCTTTCTTT. Translating gives CASSLRGGSTEAFF. The entire variable domain, with the rest obtained from reference TRBV11-3 and TRBJ1-1, is as follows: EAGVVQSPRYKIIEKKQPVAFWCNPISGHNTLYWYLQNLGQGPELLIRYENEEAVDDSQLPKDRFSAERLKGVDSTLKIQPAELGDSAVYLCASSLRGGSTEAFFGQGTRLTVV.

The V gene is TRBV9, the J gene TRBJ1-1; a weak D match, TRBD1 (5 bases). The CDR3 runs 14 residues. Trimming took off 0 bases at V and 2 bases at J, with 8 bases between the two ends. Per germline, CDR1 SGDLS and CDR2 YYNGEE. CDR3 DNA: TGTGCCAGCAGCGTAGTCGGGGGAAACACTGAAGCTTTCTTT. This codes for CASSVVGGNTEAFF.

The chain joins TRBV7-2 to TRBJ2-1; TRBD2 is a possible D gene (6 bases). This CDR3 has 15 residues. V lost 3 bases and J lost 2, with 11 bases in between. From germline, CDR1 is SGHTA and CDR2 FQGNSA. The CDR3 DNA follows: TGTGCCAGCAGCTTGGGCGGGACGACCTACAATGAGCAGTTCTTC. Protein product: CASSLGGTTYNEQFF.

J is TRBJ1-2 and V is TRBV5-4; no definite D call. The CDR3 length is 14 residues. The germline V gene has CDR1 SGHNT and CDR2 YYREEE (reference sequence). V lost 2 bases and J 4 bases, leaving 12 bases between the germline ends. For the CDR3, the DNA is TGTGCCAGCAGCTTTCCAGGAAATAGCTATGGCTACACCTTC. As protein: CASSFPGNSYGYTF.

In DNA, the CDR3 is TGTGCCAGTAGCCCCGGGGTAGGGTATGGCTACACCTTC. Translation: CASSPGVGYGYTF. V gene TRBV19 combines with J gene TRBJ1-2; D uncertain. Germline V CDR1 and CDR2: LNHDA, SQIVND (reference sequence). The CDR3 spans 13 residues. The V end lost 6 bases, the J end lost 5 bases, and 13 bases lay between the germline ends.

The genes are TRBV30 and TRBJ1-5; D possibly corresponds to TRBD1 (6 bases). The CDR3 is 15 residues long. Trimming stripped 2 bases from V and 4 bases from J, with 15 bases between. Germline V CDR1 and CDR2: GTSNPN, SVGIG (reference sequence). CDR3 sequence reads: CAWSPDLTGNQPQHF. The CDR3 nucleotides are TGTGCCTGGAGTCCCGATCTGACAGGAAATCAGCCCCAGCATTTT. Full variable domain (rest looked up from reference TRBV30 and TRBJ1-5): SQTIHQWPATLVQPVGSPLSLECTVEGTSNPNLYWYRQAAGRGLQLLFYSVGIGQISSEVPQNLSASRPQDRQFILSSKKLLLSDSGFYLCAWSPDLTGNQPQHFGDGTRLSIL.

The genes are TRBV12-3 or TRBV12-4 and TRBJ2-2; D uncertain. This CDR3 is built from 11 residues. Trimming shortened V by 7 bases and J by 5 bases, and 5 bases separated the two germline ends. CDR3 loop: CASTRTGELFF. CDR3 DNA sequence: TGTGCCAGCACTCGGACCGGGGAGCTGTTTTTT.

V is TRBV5-1 and J is TRBJ2-7, with a tentative D call TRBD2 (5 bases). V lost 2 bases to trimming and J lost 6 bases, with 9 bases between them. Germline-derived CDR1 and CDR2 are SGHRS and YFSETQ. This CDR3 has 12 amino acids. In DNA form, the CDR3 reads TGCGCCAGCAGCTTTATCCGGGGCGAGCAGTACTTC. Translation gives CASSFIRGEQYF.

This chain connects TRBV7-2 to TRBJ2-3; TRBD2 aligns across 9 bases. J lost 5 bases, V lost 5 bases, and 11 bases had no gene match. Germline V CDR1 and CDR2: SGHTA, FQGNSA. There are 16 residues in the CDR3. The CDR3 coding sequence is TGTGCCAGCAGCCAATTGGGGAGCGGGGGGAAAGATACGCAGTATTTT. This codes for CASSQLGSGGKDTQYF.

The CDR3 DNA follows: TGTGCCAGCAGCCAAGGGACAGGGCCCTATGGCTACACCTTC. This codes for CASSQGTGPYGYTF. The chain is built from TRBV14 and TRBJ1-2, with TRBD1 matching over 8 bases. V dropped 1 base and J dropped 4; count of bases not matched to a gene: 2. Germline V gene lookup returns CDR1 SGHDN and CDR2 FVKESK. CDR3 length: 14 amino acids.

This clone was detected only a few times. CDR3 protein: CASSSSLGENGYTF. The CDR3 bases are TGTGCCAGCAGCTCGTCGTTAGGGGAAAATGGCTACACCTTC. The rearrangement joins TRBV7-3 to TRBJ1-2; a possible D gene is TRBD1 (5 bases). Trimming left V 4 bases short and J 6 bases short, with 15 bases between. CDR1 is SGHTA, CDR2 FQGTGA, per germline. The CDR3 has 14 amino acids.

This clone has only a few counts. The V gene is TRBV21-1, the J gene TRBJ1-1; the table's D call TRBD1 went unverified against the DNA. TRBV21-1 is a documented pseudogene. CDR3 length equals 16 residues. As DNA, the CDR3 is TGTGCCAGCAGCGATGGGGGCCACACAGTGAACACTGAAGCTTTCTTT. It translates to CASSDGGHTVNTEAFF.

The J gene is TRBJ1-4, the V gene TRBV24-1, with 9 bases identical to TRBD1. Unmatched junction bases numbered 10, after V lost 4 bases and J lost 8 bases. The germline CDR1 and CDR2 sequences are KGHDR and SFDVKD. The CDR3 contains 16 residues. CDR3 DNA sequence: TGTGCCACCAGTGAGCATACCGGGACAGGGAGCGAAAAACTGTTTTTT. Translation: CATSEHTGTGSEKLFF.